This T cell receptor beta chain was recorded in a study of early T cells in non-severe SARS-CoV-2 infection. A single record per CDR3 protein comes from TCRdb applying MiXCR to the 5' RACE reads. The sample includes under 140,000 distinct CDR3 sequences, roughly 12% of them seen just once. This clonotype was obtained from an adult who was a healthcare worker with PCR-confirmed SARS-CoV-2 infection or an uninfected control (not recorded which). Sequenced material: whole blood, taken at baseline.

The CDR3 sequence: CASSWSTGSNTEAFF. Here the CDR3 DNA reads TGTGCCAGCAGTTGGTCGACAGGAAGTAACACTGAAGCTTTCTTT. This chain uses TRBV6-5 with TRBJ1-1, with D tentatively TRBD1 (6 bases). The V gene's germline CDR1 is MNHEY and CDR2 SVGAGI. Deletions cut 4 bases from V and 2 bases from J, with 14 bases between. This CDR3 contains 15 residues.